This T cell receptor beta chain was identified in a study of shared clonotypes between healthy human individuals. The method was immunoSEQ multiplex PCR; TCRdb's version includes in-frame clones alone and lacks a portion of them. The sample consists of over 750,000 clones, 95% to 97% of them appearing once. With 2 bases clipped from V and 8 bases from J, the junction kept 10 bases outside the gene matches. This CDR3 has 15 residues. Per germline, CDR1 MNHEY and CDR2 SVGAGI. Terminally differentiated effector memory CD45RA+ cells were excluded by CCR7 positive selection of CD45RO-negative cells. The V and J genes are TRBV6-5 and TRBJ1-2, with TRBD1 matching 8 bases. The sequenced sample was naive CD8+ T cells sorted from blood. The clonotype originates from a man aged 25 to 40 in good health. The CDR3 loop is CASSYEWTGRMGYTF. The CDR3 DNA is TGTGCCAGCAGTTACGAGTGGACAGGGAGGATGGGCTACACCTTC.